This T cell receptor beta chain was captured in a study of blood T cell repertoires in COVID-19. Whole-study context: Acute-phase and convalescent COVID-19 samples originated in the United States, Italy and Spain. T cells, B-cell-depleted T cells, or PBMCs provided the cDNA or gDNA that served as material.

Original analysis: Amplified reference gene primers provided the basis for estimating nucleated cell counts. Data came from immunoSEQ multiplex PCR; TCRdb stores just in-frame clones and leaves some out. V, J and clone size are taken as reported in that table, and D and trimming were inferred from the DNA itself. The repertoire holds 93,000 or so clones, with around 90% as singletons. This clone was counted a single time. The germline V gene has CDR1 SGHRS and CDR2 YFSETQ. This CDR3 comprises 16 residues. The ends lost 0 bases at V and 7 bases at J; junction bases unmatched: 7. The V gene is TRBV5-1, the J gene TRBJ1-4; the match to TRBD1 covers 9 bases. Sample: peripheral blood. The clonotype comes from a woman of 80 years or more in a cohort sampled during active COVID-19. Here the CDR3 reads CASSLGEGTGTEKLFF. The CDR3 bases are TGCGCCAGCAGCTTGGGCGAGGGGACAGGGACTGAAAAACTGTTTTTT.